This T cell receptor (beta chain) stems from a study of shared clonotypes between healthy human individuals. The CDR3 loop spans 12 amino acids. The germline V gene has CDR1 SGHNT and CDR2 YENEEA. V lost 1 base and J lost 5, with 5 bases in between. Assay used: immunoSEQ multiplex PCR; TCRdb lists only in-frame clones, some missing. In the table there are roughly 120,000 clones, about 62% of which are singletons. The source material was memory CD8+ T cells sorted from blood. The subset here: CD45RO+ cells pooled with CCR7-negative TemRA cells. The TCR comes from a woman aged 25 to 39 in good health. V gene TRBV11-3 combines with J gene TRBJ1-2; D uncertain. CDR3 sequence: CASSLGDYGYTF. The CDR3 nucleotides are TGTGCCAGCAGCTTAGGGGATTATGGCTACACCTTC.